These T cell receptor beta chains were read from a single sample in a study of T cells after yellow fever vaccination. TCRdb used MiXCR to reprocess the 5' RACE reads, holding one entry per CDR3 protein. The repertoire includes a few hundred thousand distinct CDR3 sequences, approximately 12% of them detected once, and 2.5% to 3.5% sits in the top ten. Here the sequenced sample was CD4+ T cells sorted from PBMCs, taken 15 days after the yellow fever booster vaccination. The source of these receptors is a man younger than 30 who received the YFV17D yellow fever vaccine. CDR3s include the opening cysteine and the closing phenylalanine or tryptophan. A D gene is named only where the DNA matches it firmly. Rows give clone size only sometimes, using once, few, many, or a class for an expanded clone.

v_gene	j_gene	abundance	d_gene	CDR3aa	CDR3nt
TRBV4-2	TRBJ2-1	.	TRBD2	CASSPKSTSGAYNEQFF	TGTGCCAGCAGCCCTAAATCGACTAGCGGGGCGTACAATGAGCAGTTCTTC
TRBV7-2	TRBJ2-3	many	.	CASSLGDRLSTDTQYF	TGTGCCAGCAGCTTAGGAGACAGGCTTAGCACAGATACGCAGTATTTT
TRBV7-2	TRBJ2-5	.	.	CASSPNQGGQETQYF	TGTGCCAGCAGCCCGAATCAGGGCGGCCAAGAGACCCAGTACTTC
TRBV12-3/TRBV12-4	TRBJ2-1	few	.	CASSLRSGGPNEQFF	TGTGCCAGCAGTTTACGAAGTGGCGGCCCCAATGAGCAGTTCTTC
TRBV7-2	TRBJ2-5	many	.	CASSFTDSSETQYF	TGTGCCAGCAGCTTCACAGATAGTTCGGAGACCCAGTACTTC
TRBV10-3	TRBJ2-2	few	.	CAISDGDRGHTGELFF	TGTGCCATCAGTGATGGGGACCGAGGGCACACCGGGGAGCTGTTTTTT
TRBV7-2	TRBJ2-2	few	.	CASSLTYTATGELFF	TGTGCCAGCAGCCTAACTTACACCGCAACCGGGGAGCTGTTTTTT
TRBV7-9	TRBJ1-1	many	TRBD1	CASSAGQGNTEAFF	TGTGCCAGCAGCGCGGGACAGGGGAACACTGAAGCTTTCTTT
TRBV20-1	TRBJ2-6	few	.	CSAWSSPGANVLTF	TGCAGTGCTTGGTCTTCGCCCGGGGCCAACGTCCTGACTTTC
TRBV5-5	TRBJ2-3	few	TRBD1	CASSLSGQSFVTTQYF	TGTGCCAGCAGCTTGTCGGGACAGTCTTTTGTAACTACGCAGTATTTT
TRBV20-1	TRBJ1-3	.	.	CSANEGGNTIYF	TGCAGTGCTAATGAAGGAGGAAACACCATATATTTT
TRBV2	TRBJ2-5	.	.	CASSEGTKQETQYF	TGTGCCAGCAGTGAAGGAACAAAACAAGAGACCCAGTACTTC
TRBV20-1	TRBJ2-1	.	.	CSAERDEQFF	TGCAGTGCCGAACGGGATGAGCAGTTCTTC
TRBV6-6	TRBJ2-3	many	.	CASRSMTFGADTQYF	TGTGCCAGCAGGTCCATGACCTTTGGGGCAGATACGCAGTATTTT
TRBV20-1	TRBJ1-2	few	.	CSASQPGGYTF	TGCAGTGCTAGTCAGCCTGGGGGCTACACCTTC
TRBV20-1	TRBJ2-7	.	TRBD2	CSARDKPAGAYEQYF	TGCAGTGCTAGAGATAAACCCGCGGGGGCCTACGAGCAGTACTTC
TRBV4-3	TRBJ2-6	.	.	CASSQDPGGAFAGANVLTF	TGCGCCAGCAGCCAAGATCCGGGGGGCGCTTTTGCTGGGGCCAACGTCCTGACTTTC
TRBV29-1	TRBJ2-5	few	.	CSAIRVAGETQYF	TGCAGCGCCATCCGGGTAGCCGGAGAGACCCAGTACTTC
TRBV29-1	TRBJ2-1	many	TRBD2	CSVDLAGNYNEQFF	TGCAGCGTTGATCTAGCGGGGAACTACAATGAGCAGTTCTTC
TRBV7-3	TRBJ2-5	.	.	CACSLSGGETQYF	TGTGCCTGCAGCCTCTCCGGGGGAGAGACCCAGTACTTC
TRBV19	TRBJ1-1	few	.	CASSWTGGGFF	TGTGCCAGTAGCTGGACGGGTGGCGGTTTCTTT
TRBV20-1	TRBJ1-4	few	TRBD1	CSASRGLPNEKLFF	TGCAGTGCTAGTAGGGGGCTGCCTAATGAAAAACTGTTTTTT
TRBV7-6	TRBJ1-4	few	.	CASSSRGGVNEKLFF	TGTGCCAGCAGCTCGCGGGGGGGGGTTAATGAAAAACTGTTTTTT
TRBV19	TRBJ1-1	.	.	CARSPQPNTEAFF	TGTGCCAGGAGCCCACAGCCCAACACTGAAGCTTTCTTT
TRBV6-6	TRBJ1-5	.	TRBD1	CASSFGTGGEQPQHF	TGTGCCAGCAGCTTCGGGACAGGGGGCGAACAGCCCCAGCATTTT
TRBV7-6	TRBJ2-1	.	TRBD2	CASMGLAGGRNEQFF	TGTGCCAGCATGGGACTAGCGGGGGGCAGAAATGAGCAGTTCTTC
TRBV19	TRBJ2-6	.	.	CASSIGEYSGANVLTF	TGTGCCAGTAGTATAGGGGAGTACTCTGGGGCCAACGTCCTGACTTTC
TRBV5-1	TRBJ2-5	few	TRBD2	CASSLGLAGTQETQYF	TGCGCCAGCAGCTTGGGACTAGCGGGGACCCAAGAGACCCAGTACTTC
TRBV12-3/TRBV12-4	TRBJ1-5	.	.	CASSLPGSVNQPQHF	TGTGCCAGCAGTTTACCGGGGTCGGTTAATCAGCCCCAGCATTTT
TRBV7-2	TRBJ2-5	.	.	CASSVGHQETQYF	TGTGCCAGCAGCGTGGGCCACCAAGAGACCCAGTACTTC
TRBV7-9	TRBJ2-3	few	.	CASSQGLHSTDTQYF	TGTGCCAGCAGCCAAGGACTACATAGCACAGATACGCAGTATTTT
TRBV15	TRBJ2-1	few	TRBD1	CATSRDSRGNEQFF	TGTGCCACCAGCAGAGATTCCAGGGGGAATGAGCAGTTCTTC
TRBV30	TRBJ1-5	few	.	CAWSVMQDQPQHF	TGTGCCTGGAGTGTTATGCAGGATCAGCCCCAGCATTTT
TRBV5-1	TRBJ1-1	.	.	CASSLAQGYTEAFF	TGCGCCAGCAGCCTGGCACAAGGCTACACTGAAGCTTTCTTT
TRBV20-1	TRBJ2-2	few	.	CSARMGQGGTGELFF	TGCAGTGCTAGGATGGGGCAGGGCGGCACCGGGGAGCTGTTTTTT
TRBV20-1	TRBJ1-2	.	TRBD1	CSALQGLGYTF	TGCAGTGCTTTACAGGGGCTAGGCTACACCTTC
TRBV5-1	TRBJ1-1	few	.	CASSQTVNTEAFF	TGCGCCAGCAGCCAGACAGTGAACACTGAAGCTTTCTTT
TRBV7-2	TRBJ2-5	many	.	CASSPPGQKETQYF	TGTGCCAGCAGCCCCCCCGGGCAGAAAGAGACCCAGTACTTC
TRBV7-2	TRBJ1-2	few	.	CASSLYQGGYGYTF	TGTGCCAGCAGCTTATATCAGGGCGGCTATGGCTACACCTTC
TRBV24-1	TRBJ2-1	.	TRBD2	CATSGGTSGGNNEQFF	TGTGCCACCAGTGGGGGGACTAGCGGGGGCAACAATGAGCAGTTCTTC
TRBV4-3	TRBJ2-5	.	TRBD1	CASGQGAGGREETQYF	TGCGCCAGCGGACAGGGGGCAGGGGGACGAGAAGAGACCCAGTACTTC
TRBV4-3	TRBJ2-3	few	TRBD2	CASSQGELAGSDTQYF	TGCGCCAGCAGCCAAGGAGAACTAGCGGGGTCCGATACGCAGTATTTT
TRBV7-2	TRBJ2-3	many	TRBD2	CASRLGGGPSTDTQYF	TGTGCCAGCAGGTTGGGGGGAGGGCCTAGCACAGATACGCAGTATTTT
TRBV20-1	TRBJ2-5	many	.	CSARVLATETQYF	TGCAGTGCCAGGGTCCTAGCGACGGAGACCCAGTACTTC
TRBV6-6	TRBJ1-1	.	.	CASSYSIGGTEAFF	TGTGCCAGCAGTTACTCGATAGGGGGAACTGAAGCTTTCTTT
TRBV24-1	TRBJ1-5	.	.	CATSDSSGDGSNQPQHF	TGTGCCACCAGTGACTCCTCCGGGGACGGTAGCAATCAGCCCCAGCATTTT
TRBV6-2/TRBV6-3	TRBJ1-2	.	.	CASGVGSREANYGYTF	TGTGCCAGCGGAGTTGGTTCCCGGGAAGCTAACTATGGCTACACCTTC
TRBV4-2	TRBJ1-2	.	.	CASSQEWTPTNYGYTF	TGTGCCAGCAGCCAAGAGTGGACACCAACAAACTATGGCTACACCTTC
TRBV28	TRBJ2-5	few	.	CASIYTGGSETQYF	TGTGCCAGCATTTATACGGGGGGCTCGGAGACCCAGTACTTC
TRBV5-5	TRBJ2-5	.	.	CASSSLQGVGETQYF	TGTGCCAGCAGCTCCCTCCAGGGTGTGGGGGAGACCCAGTACTTC
TRBV5-1	TRBJ1-1	.	TRBD1	CASSLDSGGVTEAFF	TGCGCCAGCAGCTTGGACTCAGGGGGGGTTACTGAAGCTTTCTTT
TRBV29-1	TRBJ1-1	many	.	CSVRTVNTEAFF	TGCAGCGTTCGGACGGTGAACACTGAAGCTTTCTTT
TRBV3-1	TRBJ1-1	.	.	CASSQILATEAFF	TGTGCCAGCAGCCAAATTTTAGCCACTGAAGCTTTCTTT